This T cell receptor (beta chain) is drawn from a study of graft-versus-host responses after intestinal transplantation. Study overall: Recipients had transplants, and these were multivisceral, liver-intestinal, or isolated intestinal. General observations from the study: Some patients had graft-donor T cell macrochimerism. In their allografts, the ratios of graft-versus-host to host-versus-graft T cell clones were high. Early post-transplant HvG declines tracked with peak circulating GvH clone levels. Analysis identified GvH clones in recipient marrow, with some appearing first in ileum or blood.

CDR1 and CDR2 (germline): SGHRS, YFSETQ. This CDR3 is built from 14 residues. With 5 bases clipped from V and 6 bases from J, the junction kept 5 bases outside the gene matches. The graft tissue was processed, and this released both intraepithelial and lamina propria lymphocytes. The assay was immunoSEQ multiplex PCR, and TCRdb's table has in-frame clones only and misses some. The profile covers some 17,000 clones, with roughly 80% appearing a single time and about 5.5% taken by the ten largest. With regard to this clone: Its specificity is not known.

The chain employs TRBV5-1 and TRBJ2-2; 9 bases line up with TRBD2. Sequenced here: ileum tissue, sampled 17 days after transplant. The TCR sequence derives from a human patient who received an intestinal transplant, so some T cells may come from the graft donor. The CDR3 DNA is TGCGCCAGCAGGAGGACTAGCGAATCCGGGGAGCTGTTTTTT. Its protein product is CASRRTSESGELFF.